This entry lists 14 T cell receptor beta chains sequenced from one sample in a study of long-term antiretroviral therapy in people with HIV. Run at survey level, the immunoSEQ assay was version v3.0. Sequencing was performed with immunoSEQ multiplex PCR; in TCRdb, only in-frame clones are kept and a portion is missing. The sample carries fewer than 45,000 clones, over 90% recorded once. The material was unsorted PBMCs, obtained 3.7 years after starting antiretroviral therapy. These receptors were taken from a woman between 45 and 60 years old with HIV.

The genes are TRBV30 and TRBJ1-2; D possibly corresponds to TRBD1 (5 bases). With 3 bases removed from V and 4 bases from J, the gap between germline ends came to 9 bases. Germline V gene sequence: CDR1 GTSNPN, CDR2 SVGIG (reference sequence). This CDR3 is 12 amino acids long. The chain's CDR3 is CAWSRTPYGYTF. The CDR3, as DNA: TGTGCCTGGAGCAGGACACCCTATGGCTACACCTTC.

This rearrangement joins TRBV6-5 to TRBJ2-2; D gene uncertain. The length of the CDR3 is 15 residues. CDR1 MNHEY and CDR2 SVGAGI come from the germline V gene. V was shortened by 3 bases and J by 1 base, with 9 bases between the two germline ends. Here the CDR3 DNA reads TGTGCCAGCAGTTATCTTCTGGGGAACACCGGGGAGCTGTTTTTT. It encodes CASSYLLGNTGELFF.

The chain combines TRBV25-1 with TRBJ2-7; TRBD1 agrees at 12 bases. Germline CDR1 and CDR2: MGHDK and SYGVNS. The V and J ends lost 3 bases and 7 bases, in that order; junction bases with no gene match: 7. CDR3 size: 15 residues. The CDR3 DNA reads as TGTGCCAGCAGTGATCCGGGACAGGGGGCTTATGAGCAGTACTTC. As protein: CASSDPGQGAYEQYF.

The rearrangement uses TRBV6-5 and TRBJ1-1; 7 bases map to TRBD1. Losses at the gene ends were 4 bases for V and 2 bases for J; bases not matched to a gene: 1. This CDR3 contains 13 residues. CDR1 and CDR2 from the germline V gene are MNHEY and SVGAGI. This CDR3 is CASSWTGNTEAFF. The CDR3 DNA reads TGTGCCAGCAGTTGGACAGGTAACACTGAAGCTTTCTTT.

This chain joins TRBV6-6 and TRBJ1-5, with D uncertain. Per germline, CDR1 MNHNY and CDR2 SVGAGI (reference sequence). The CDR3 runs 16 residues. V lost 2 bases and J lost 1, with 12 bases in between. The CDR3 DNA sequence: TGTGCCAGCAGTTACCTTATAGGAGGCAGCAATCAGCCCCAGCATTTT. It is translated as CASSYLIGGSNQPQHF.

V gene TRBV5-4 combines with J gene TRBJ2-7, with D perhaps being TRBD1 or TRBD2 (6 bases each). CDR1 and CDR2 (germline): SGHNT, YYREEE (reference sequence). The CDR3 has 13 residues. Deletions cut 0 bases from V and 5 bases from J, with 9 bases between. CDR3 DNA: TGTGCCAGCAGCTTGGCCGGGGGCCACGAGCAGTACTTC. It yields the protein CASSLAGGHEQYF.

This sequence joins TRBV7-9 and TRBJ2-7, with D unclear. The germline V gene has CDR1 SEHNR and CDR2 FQNEAQ (reference sequence). This CDR3 has 13 residues. Trimming took 4 bases from V and 0 from J, leaving 7 bases between them. The CDR3: CASSSPGSYEQYF. The CDR3 nucleotides are TGTGCCAGCAGCTCCCCGGGCTCCTACGAGCAGTACTTC.

This chain links TRBV4-3 with TRBJ1-2; 8 bases line up with TRBD1. Germline V gene data show CDR1 as LGHNA and CDR2 as YSLEER. J lost 10 bases, V lost 1 base, and 5 bases had no gene match. CDR3 length: 13 amino acids. The CDR3 DNA follows: TGCGCCAGCAGCCAAGCCAGGGGGCGAGTCTACACCTTC. It specifies CASSQARGRVYTF.

This clone was seen a handful of times. The gene calls are TRBV6-1 and TRBJ2-7; D unresolved. CDR1 and CDR2 (germline): MNHNS, SASEGT. Between the trimmed V and J ends, which lost 9 bases and 0 bases, there was a span of 12 bases. This CDR3 has 13 residues. In nucleotides, the CDR3 is TGTGCCAGTGAGTCCAATACCTCCTACGAGCAGTACTTC. Amino acids: CASESNTSYEQYF.

The V and J genes are TRBV7-9 and TRBJ2-5; D is ambiguous. The germline gives CDR1 SEHNR, CDR2 FQNEAQ (reference sequence). V lost 7 bases and J 0 bases, leaving 6 bases between the germline ends. This CDR3 has 12 amino acids. In nucleotides, the CDR3 is TGTGCCAGCACCTGGTACCAAGAGACCCAGTACTTC. This sequence encodes CASTWYQETQYF.

The J gene is TRBJ2-2, the V gene TRBV7-9; D is perhaps TRBD2 (5 bases). This CDR3 comprises 16 residues. Germline V gene sequence: CDR1 SEHNR, CDR2 FQNEAQ (reference sequence). With 0 bases removed from V and 6 bases from J, the gap between germline ends came to 14 bases. As DNA, the CDR3 is TGTGCCAGCAGCTTAGCTGTAGGAGGCGGACCCGGGGAGCTGTTTTTT. The encoded protein is CASSLAVGGGPGELFF.

The rearrangement joins TRBV30 to TRBJ2-1; TRBD2 aligns across 11 bases. With 0 bases clipped from V and 6 bases from J, the junction kept 7 bases outside the gene matches. Germline-derived CDR1 and CDR2 are GTSNPN and SVGIG (reference sequence). This CDR3 contains 16 residues. The CDR3 is CAWSVPLAGGGNEQFF. The CDR3 DNA follows: TGTGCCTGGAGTGTACCCTTAGCGGGGGGGGGCAATGAGCAGTTCTTC.

The chain carries TRBV10-2 and TRBJ1-6; D is perhaps TRBD1 (6 bases). V shed 2 bases and J shed 2 bases, with 19 bases lying between them. The CDR3 covers 19 residues. Germline lookup yields CDR1 WSHSY and CDR2 SAAADI. The CDR3 nucleotides are TGCGCCAGCAGTGAGGATTTAGGGGGAATGGTCCCCTATAATTCACCCCTCCACTTT. It encodes CASSEDLGGMVPYNSPLHF.

The chain joins TRBV7-9 to TRBJ2-7; D remains unclear. Germline assignment: CDR1 SEHNR and CDR2 FQNEAQ (reference sequence). This CDR3 has 12 amino acids. Deletions cut 0 bases from V and 7 bases from J, with 7 bases between. Written as DNA, the CDR3 is TGTGCCAGCAGCTTAGCCGTAAGGGAGCAGTACTTC. Amino acids: CASSLAVREQYF.